A single sample gave rise to the 20 T cell receptor beta chains below, sequenced in a study of glioma-infiltrating T cells after dendritic cell vaccination. Repertoires were generated with immunoSEQ multiplex PCR, while TCRdb's copy carries only in-frame clones and drops some. The sample contains roughly 82,000 clones, around nine tenths of which appear only once. The input for sequencing was blood, taken before dendritic cell vaccination. These TCRs come from a human donor with glioblastoma.

V and J are TRBV5-4 and TRBJ2-3; TRBD2 matches at 9 bases. Germline CDR1 and CDR2: SGHNT and YYREEE (reference sequence). This CDR3 spans 15 amino acids. Trimming removed 4 bases from V and 1 base from J; junction bases left unmatched: 4. CDR3 in DNA: TGTGCCAGCAGCCCTAGGACTAGCGGCACAGATACGCAGTATTTT. Translating it yields CASSPRTSGTDTQYF.

The chain has TRBV5-4 and TRBJ1-2; 7 bases agree with TRBD1. The trim removed 0 bases at V and 5 bases at J, leaving 4 bases unmatched. Germline V gene data show CDR1 as SGHNT and CDR2 as YYREEE (reference sequence). The CDR3 is 14 residues long. CDR3 bases: TGTGCCAGCAGCTTGGTGGGACAGTCGTATGGCTACACCTTC. Translated: CASSLVGQSYGYTF.

The genes are TRBV7-3 and TRBJ2-2; D gene ambiguous. CDR1 is SGHTA and CDR2 is FQGTGA in the germline V gene. V was cut by 1 base and J by 0 bases, with 3 bases left in between. This CDR3 has 14 amino acids. CDR3 DNA: TGTGCCAGCAGCTTAAGTACGAACACCGGGGAGCTGTTTTTT. Residues: CASSLSTNTGELFF.

The chain joins TRBV11-2 to TRBJ2-7; TRBD1 is a possible D gene (5 bases). V shed 5 bases and J shed 0 bases, with 11 bases lying between them. Germline assignment: CDR1 SGHAT and CDR2 FQNNGV. The CDR3 sequence is 14 residues long. CDR3 sequence reads: CASSEGRVSYEQYF. CDR3 sequence (DNA): TGTGCCAGCAGCGAAGGCAGGGTCTCCTACGAGCAGTACTTC.

V gene TRBV6-8 combines with J gene TRBJ1-2, with 8 bases lining up with TRBD1. Germline-derived CDR1 and CDR2 are MNHGY and SAAAGT. The J segment lost 5 bases and the V segment lost 8 bases, leaving 16 bases of the junction unmatched. The CDR3 is made up of 16 amino acids. The CDR3 sequence: CASVRWQGALWYGYTF. The CDR3, as DNA: TGTGCCAGCGTACGGTGGCAGGGGGCGTTGTGGTATGGCTACACCTTC.

In its sample, this clone was seen once. The chain links TRBV18 to TRBJ2-3, with 12 bases identical to TRBD2. CDR1 is KGHSH and CDR2 is LQKENI in the germline V gene. With 0 bases clipped from V and 3 bases from J, the junction kept 10 bases outside the gene matches. The CDR3 totals 19 residues. CDR3 DNA: TGTGCCAGCTCACCACCGGGACTAGCGGGTCGGAAGGGGACAGATACGCAGTATTTT. Its translation is CASSPPGLAGRKGTDTQYF.

The V gene is TRBV9, the J gene TRBJ1-2; no clear D gene. Germline V CDR1 and CDR2: SGDLS, YYNGEE. There are 12 residues in the CDR3. Trimming shortened V by 7 bases and J by 3 bases, and 10 bases separated the two germline ends. For the CDR3, the DNA is TGTGCCAGCCGCGCGGTCGACTATGGCTACACCTTC. It encodes CASRAVDYGYTF.

The chain couples TRBV7-8 to TRBJ2-2; D gene unclear. V dropped 3 bases and J dropped 10 bases, with 9 bases sitting between them. The CDR3 runs to 12 residues. Germline V gives CDR1 SGHVS, CDR2 FQNEAQ. CDR3 residues: CASSLRIEELFF. As DNA, the CDR3 is TGTGCCAGCAGCTTGAGAATCGAGGAGCTGTTTTTT.

The V and J genes are TRBV10-3 and TRBJ2-7, with D perhaps matching TRBD2 (5 bases). V lost 8 bases to trimming and J lost 5 bases, with 13 bases between them. In germline, CDR1 is ENHRY, CDR2 SYGVKD. The CDR3 sequence is 12 residues long. The CDR3 DNA follows: TGTGCCATCGGGCCCCAGAGGGACGAGCAGTACTTC. Translation gives CAIGPQRDEQYF.

The chain links TRBV5-1 to TRBJ2-5; 14 nucleotides match TRBD2. With V trimmed by 3 bases and J by 7 bases, 8 bases remained unmatched. Germline values: CDR1 SGHRS, CDR2 YFSETQ. This CDR3 is built from 16 residues. The CDR3 DNA reads TGCGCCAGCAGCTCGTCCGGACTAGCGGGAGGATGGACCCAGTACTTC. As protein: CASSSSGLAGGWTQYF.

The chain joins TRBV6-5 to TRBJ2-7, with D perhaps matching TRBD1 (5 bases). V lost 2 bases, J lost 1 base, and 12 bases lay in between. The CDR3 runs 15 residues. CDR1 and CDR2 (germline): MNHEY, SVGAGI. The CDR3 region is CASSYRGSLSYEQYF. The CDR3 nucleotides are TGTGCCAGCAGTTACAGGGGCAGCCTATCCTACGAGCAGTACTTC.

The chain links TRBV15 to TRBJ2-5; 7 nucleotides agree with TRBD2. CDR1 is LNHNV and CDR2 is YYDKDF in the germline V gene (reference sequence). The length of the CDR3 is 15 residues. V gave up 1 base and J gave up 2 bases; unmatched junction bases: 4. DNA for the CDR3: TGTGCCACCAGCAGAGTTGCTAGCGGACAAGAGACCCAGTACTTC. Translation: CATSRVASGQETQYF.

J is TRBJ2-3 and V is TRBV14; TRBD2 is a possible D gene (5 bases). The CDR3 is made up of 15 amino acids. The germline V gene has CDR1 SGHDN and CDR2 FVKESK. Trimming removed 2 bases at V and 0 bases at J, with 9 bases between. As DNA, the CDR3 is TGTGCCAGCAGCCAACGGCGGACTAGCACAGATACGCAGTATTTT. Its protein product is CASSQRRTSTDTQYF.

The chain has TRBV6-5 and TRBJ1-2, with 9 bases that match TRBD1. Germline CDR1 reads MNHEY; CDR2 reads SVGAGI. The CDR3 consists of 14 residues. V was pared by 6 bases and J by 4 bases, with 6 bases of the junction left unmatched. This CDR3 reads CASSSGTGPYGYTF. In nucleotides, the CDR3 is TGTGCCAGCAGCAGCGGGACAGGGCCCTATGGCTACACCTTC.

The chain is built from TRBV6-4 and TRBJ2-7; D is undetermined. Germline V gene lookup returns CDR1 MRHNA and CDR2 SNTAGT. Trimming pared 0 bases from V and 3 bases from J, leaving 12 bases between. This CDR3 has 15 amino acids. The CDR3 spells CASSDSADTFYEQYF. In DNA, the CDR3 is TGTGCCAGCAGTGACTCGGCCGACACCTTCTACGAGCAGTACTTC.

CDR3 residues: CAWTRGGAGTEAFF. The CDR3 DNA reads as TGTGCCTGGACGCGGGGGGGCGCGGGGACTGAAGCTTTCTTT. The V gene is TRBV30, the J gene TRBJ1-1, with a weak D call TRBD1 (6 bases). With 4 bases removed from V and 5 bases from J, the gap between germline ends came to 17 bases. The CDR3 length is 14 residues. CDR1 is GTSNPN, CDR2 SVGIG, per germline (reference sequence).

Here the CDR3 reads CASSTPSDTGQTKLFF. In DNA, the CDR3 is TGTGCCAGTAGTACCCCGTCGGACACCGGGCAGACTAAACTGTTTTTT. J is TRBJ1-4 and V is TRBV19; TRBD1 is a possible D gene (5 bases). The germline V gene encodes CDR1 LNHDA and CDR2 SQIVND (reference sequence). CDR3 length equals 16 residues. The V and J ends lost 4 bases and 11 bases respectively, with 23 bases between them. The full variable domain, with the rest looked up from reference TRBV19 and TRBJ1-4, is DGGITQSPKYLFRKEGQNVTLSCEQNLNHDAMYWYRQDPGQGLRLIYYSQIVNDFQKGDIAEGYSVSREKKESFPLTVTSAQKNPTAFYLCASSTPSDTGQTKLFFGSGTQLSVL.

The chain has TRBV4-1 and TRBJ1-6, with 8 bases lining up with TRBD1. J was trimmed by 4 bases and V by 3 bases; bases with no gene match: 2. The CDR3 consists of 15 residues. Per the germline V gene, CDR1 is MGHRA and CDR2 is YSYEKL. The CDR3, as DNA: TGCGCCAGCAGCCAGACAGGGGTGTATAATTCACCCCTCCACTTT. Its protein product is CASSQTGVYNSPLHF.

The genes are TRBV10-3 and TRBJ1-2; D remains ambiguous. The CDR3 loop spans 16 amino acids. The V end was cut by 0 bases, the J end by 2 bases, with 13 bases between. Per germline, CDR1 ENHRY and CDR2 SYGVKD. CDR3 amino acids: CAISESSGKENYGYTF. The DNA for the CDR3 is TGTGCCATCAGTGAGTCTTCGGGGAAGGAGAACTATGGCTACACCTTC.

This chain uses TRBV7-9 with TRBJ1-1; weak D call: TRBD1 (5 bases). Germline V gene lookup returns CDR1 SEHNR and CDR2 FQNEAQ (reference sequence). The length of the CDR3 is 14 residues. V lost 6 bases to trimming and J lost 4 bases, with 15 bases between them. CDR3: CASSWEGVGTEAFF. The CDR3 nucleotides are TGTGCCAGCAGTTGGGAAGGGGTAGGCACTGAAGCTTTCTTT.